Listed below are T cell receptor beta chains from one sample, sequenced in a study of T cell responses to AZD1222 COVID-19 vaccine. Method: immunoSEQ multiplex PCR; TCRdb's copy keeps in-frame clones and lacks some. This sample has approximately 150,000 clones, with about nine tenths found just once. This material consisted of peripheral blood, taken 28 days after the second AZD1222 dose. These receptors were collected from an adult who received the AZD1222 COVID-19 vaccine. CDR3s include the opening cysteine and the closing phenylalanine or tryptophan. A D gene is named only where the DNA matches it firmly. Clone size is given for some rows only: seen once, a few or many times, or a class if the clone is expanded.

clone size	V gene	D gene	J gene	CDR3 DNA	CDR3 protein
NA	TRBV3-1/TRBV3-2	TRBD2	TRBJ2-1	TGTGCCAGCAGCCCCCCGACTAGCGGGGGGAATGAGCAGTTCTTC	CASSPPTSGGNEQFF
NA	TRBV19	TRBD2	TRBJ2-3	TGTGCCAGTAGTATAGAGCGGGAGACACCTAGCACAGATACGCAGTATTTT	CASSIERETPSTDTQYF
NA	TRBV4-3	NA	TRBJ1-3	TGCGCCAGCAGCCAAGAACCCCGAAACACCATATATTTT	CASSQEPRNTIYF
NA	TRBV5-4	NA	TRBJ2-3	TGTGCCAGCAGCTTGGTCCCGGCGGAGGGGCAGTATTTT	CASSLVPAEGQYF
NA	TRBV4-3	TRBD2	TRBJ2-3	TGCGCCAGCAGCCAAGATTGGGCACAGAGAGCGGGGGGCACAGATACGCAGTATTTT	CASSQDWAQRAGGTDTQYF
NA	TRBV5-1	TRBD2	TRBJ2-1	TGCGCCAGCAGCCCGCCCGATCTAGCGGGAGGCGGCTACGAGCAGTTCTTC	CASSPPDLAGGGYEQFF
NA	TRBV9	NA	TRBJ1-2	TGTGCCAGCAGCGTAGAGATTGGTAGGGGCTACACCTTC	CASSVEIGRGYTF
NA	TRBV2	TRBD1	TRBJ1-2	TGTGCCAGCAGCCCCGAGACAGGGGGTAACTATGGCTACACCTTC	CASSPETGGNYGYTF
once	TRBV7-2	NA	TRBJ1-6	TGTGCCAGCAGCTTAGAGGGATCCTATAATTCACCCCTCCACTTT	CASSLEGSYNSPLHF
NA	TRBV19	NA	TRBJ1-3	TGTGCCAGTAGTAAGGGGTCTTCTGGAAACACCATATATTTT	CASSKGSSGNTIYF
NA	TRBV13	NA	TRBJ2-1	TGTGCCAGCAGCCCACCGATGGTGAGGGGCGGATCCTACAATGAGCAGTTCTTC	CASSPPMVRGGSYNEQFF
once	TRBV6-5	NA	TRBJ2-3	TGTGCCAGCAGGTTCAGGGGTCCCCCGGCAGATACGCAGTATTTT	CASRFRGPPADTQYF
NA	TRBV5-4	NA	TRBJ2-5	TGTGCCAGCAGCTTCGGACAGATGGGACACCAAGAGACCCAGTACTTC	CASSFGQMGHQETQYF
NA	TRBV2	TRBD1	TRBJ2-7	TGTGCCAGCAGAGGGACAGGCGTAAGCTCCTACGAGCAGTACTTC	CASRGTGVSSYEQYF
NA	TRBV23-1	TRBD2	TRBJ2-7	TGCGCCAGCCCCAGAAGGGGGACTAGCGGAAGAAACGCCTACGAGCAGTACTTC	CASPRRGTSGRNAYEQYF
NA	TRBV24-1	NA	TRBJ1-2	TGTGCCACCAGTGATTACCAGGGCAGGGGCTACACCTTC	CATSDYQGRGYTF
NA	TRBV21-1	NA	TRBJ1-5	TGTGCCCCCTCGACGACGGGGCAGGATCAGCCCCAGCATTTT	CAPSTTGQDQPQHF
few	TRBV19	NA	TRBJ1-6	TGTGCCAGTCGACAGGAAACCTATAATTCACCCCTCCACTTT	CASRQETYNSPLHF
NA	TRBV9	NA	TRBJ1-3	TGTGCCAGCCAAAGGGGACCAGGGAGGTCTGGAAACACCATATATTTT	CASQRGPGRSGNTIYF
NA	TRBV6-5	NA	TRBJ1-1	TGTGCCAGCAGTTGGACAGCAATGAACACTGAAGCTTTCTTT	CASSWTAMNTEAFF
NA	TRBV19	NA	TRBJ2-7	TGTGCCAGTCGCAACGTCTGGGACGAGCAGTACTTC	CASRNVWDEQYF
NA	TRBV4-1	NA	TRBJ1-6	TGCGCCAGCAGCCAAGAGTCGGCGGCTTTAAGCTCCTATAATTCACCCCTCCACTTT	CASSQESAALSSYNSPLHF
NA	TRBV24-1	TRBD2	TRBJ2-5	TGTGCCACCAAAGGCCTTAGCGGGAGGGCCGGAGAGACCCAGTACTTC	CATKGLSGRAGETQYF
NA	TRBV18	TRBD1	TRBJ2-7	TGTGCCAGCTCACCACCGGGGACAGGGGGCATAGACGAGCAGTACTTC	CASSPPGTGGIDEQYF
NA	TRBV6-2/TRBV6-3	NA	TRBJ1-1	TGTGCCAGCAGTCTCGACGGCATGAACACTGAAGCTTTCTTT	CASSLDGMNTEAFF
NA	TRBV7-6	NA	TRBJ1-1	TGTGCCAGCAGCTTAATATCGGGGGGCTCGGGTGAAGCTTTCTTT	CASSLISGGSGEAFF
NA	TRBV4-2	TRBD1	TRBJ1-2	TGTGCCAGCAGCCAAGATCGACAGGGAGGCTACACCTTC	CASSQDRQGGYTF